This T cell receptor beta chain was profiled in a study of CD8 T cells in ankylosing spondylitis. Study-wide findings and caveats: Made up of eight or nine highly homologous variants, a TCR beta motif appeared characteristic of ankylosing spondylitis blood.

Of note for this clonotype: Its matching antigen is unknown.

TCRdb analysed the 5' RACE reads with MiXCR anew, one entry per CDR3 protein. Of 800,000 to 900,000 distinct CDR3 sequences in the sample, around 11% were seen once. Trimming stripped 4 bases from V and 8 bases from J, with 11 bases between. The CDR3 is 12 residues long. The sample taken for sequencing was blood, either unsorted or a sorted T cell fraction (not recorded which). The chain combines TRBV12-3 or TRBV12-4 with TRBJ1-2; a weak D match, TRBD1 (6 bases). The receptor's source is a male donor with ankylosing spondylitis. The CDR3 coding sequence is TGTGCCAGCAGTTCCGGGACATCCGGCTACACCTTC. It yields the protein CASSSGTSGYTF.